This record looks at one TCR beta chain sequence and its context. Germline assignment: CDR1 MNHNS and CDR2 SASEGT. The CDR3 is 15 amino acids. The ends lost 5 bases at V and 4 bases at J; junction bases unmatched: 8. The sample comes from a study of cytomegalovirus exposure and HLA in healthy donors. Assay used: immunoSEQ multiplex PCR; TCRdb lists only in-frame clones, some missing. The table lists approximately 200,000 clones, 84% of them singletons, with roughly 7% in the top ten. The genes are TRBV6-1 and TRBJ2-3; 8 bases map to TRBD1. This TCR derives from a man aged 18 to 30 in good health and CMV-seropositive. Sequenced sample: PBMCs. The CDR3 nucleotides read TGTGCCAGCAGTAAGGGACAGGAAGGTTCAGATACGCAGTATTTT. The encoded protein is CASSKGQEGSDTQYF.